This TCR beta chain was recorded in a study of cytomegalovirus exposure and HLA in healthy donors. Study-wide points: For most subjects, TCR beta sequences were reported to predict HLA-A and HLA-B alleles with accuracy.

About this clone itself: Its matching antigen is unknown.

Germline V gene sequence: CDR1 ENHRY, CDR2 SYGVKD. Unmatched junction bases numbered 9, after V lost 8 bases and J lost 0 bases. This CDR3 is built from 17 residues. 60 Vbeta and 13 Jbeta primers were used in PCR. Libraries were prepared by immunoSEQ multiplex PCR; TCRdb keeps only in-frame clonotypes and omits some of them. The sample records under 200,000 clones, about 76% being singletons. Sequenced input: PBMCs. The receptor's source is a male donor in good health and CMV-seropositive. The V call is TRBV10-3, the J call TRBJ2-3, with 12 bases lining up with TRBD2. The chain's CDR3 is CAIRGASGGASTDTQYF. The DNA for the CDR3 is TGTGCCATCCGGGGGGCTAGCGGGGGGGCTAGCACAGATACGCAGTATTTT.